This T cell receptor (beta chain) was sequenced during a study of T cells in Graves' hyperthyroidism and ophthalmopathy. The V gene's germline CDR1 is SGHTA and CDR2 FQGNSA. Trimming pared 0 bases from V and 1 base from J, leaving 8 bases between. This CDR3 region has 15 residues. About this clonotype itself: Its specificity is unknown.

The source material, RNA transcripts, was used to amplify TCR beta CDR3 regions. A set of HTBI primers served as the primers for a first-round RT-PCR of the TCR CDR3. TCRdb reanalysed the multiplex PCR reads using MiXCR and keeps one entry per CDR3 protein. The repertoire has 500,000 to 600,000 distinct CDR3 sequences, 16% of them found once; the top ten carry 15% to 20%. Regarding the study as a whole: A model of 13 V-J pairs discriminated ophthalmopathy from stable hyperthyroidism.

Material: blood. The chain uses TRBV7-2 and TRBJ2-3, with a weak D call TRBD2 (5 bases). The TCR originated in a woman in her late teens or twenties with Graves' hyperthyroidism. The CDR3 reads CASSLAPGGTDTQYF. CDR3 DNA: TGTGCCAGCAGCTTAGCCCCCGGGGGCACAGATACGCAGTATTTT.